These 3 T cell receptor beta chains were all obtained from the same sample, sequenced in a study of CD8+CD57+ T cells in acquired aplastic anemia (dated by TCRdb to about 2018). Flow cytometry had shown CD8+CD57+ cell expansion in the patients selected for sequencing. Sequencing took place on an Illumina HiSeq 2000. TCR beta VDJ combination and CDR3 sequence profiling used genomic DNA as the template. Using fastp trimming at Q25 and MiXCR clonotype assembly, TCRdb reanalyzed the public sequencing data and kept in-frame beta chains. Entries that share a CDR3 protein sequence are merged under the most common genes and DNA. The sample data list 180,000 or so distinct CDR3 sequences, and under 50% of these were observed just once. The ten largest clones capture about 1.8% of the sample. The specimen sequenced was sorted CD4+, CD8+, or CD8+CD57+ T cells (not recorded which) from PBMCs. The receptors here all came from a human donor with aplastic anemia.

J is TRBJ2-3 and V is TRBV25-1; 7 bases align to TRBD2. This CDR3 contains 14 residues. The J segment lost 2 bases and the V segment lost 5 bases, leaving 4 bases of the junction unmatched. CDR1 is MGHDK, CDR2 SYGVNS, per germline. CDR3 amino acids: CASSPSGITDTQYF. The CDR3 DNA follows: TGTGCCAGCAGTCCTAGCGGAATCACAGATACGCAGTATTTT.

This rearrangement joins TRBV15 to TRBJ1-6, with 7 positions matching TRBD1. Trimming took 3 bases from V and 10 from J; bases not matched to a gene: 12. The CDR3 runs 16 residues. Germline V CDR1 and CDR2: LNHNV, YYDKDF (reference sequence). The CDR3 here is CATSSTTSEGGSPLHF. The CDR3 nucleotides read TGTGCCACCAGCAGTACGACATCCGAAGGGGGCTCACCCCTCCACTTT. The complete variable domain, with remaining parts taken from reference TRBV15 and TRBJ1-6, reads DAMVIQNPRYQVTQFGKPVTLSCSQTLNHNVMYWYQQKSSQAPKLLFHYYDKDFNNEADTPDNFQSRRPNTSFCFLDIRSPGLGDTAMYLCATSSTTSEGGSPLHFGNGTRLTVT.

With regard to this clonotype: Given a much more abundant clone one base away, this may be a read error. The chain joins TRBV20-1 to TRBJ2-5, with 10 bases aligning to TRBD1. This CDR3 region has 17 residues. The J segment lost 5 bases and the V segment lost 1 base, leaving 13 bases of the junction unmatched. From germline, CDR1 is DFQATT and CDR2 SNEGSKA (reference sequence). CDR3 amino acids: CSARGLNPGQGIETQYF. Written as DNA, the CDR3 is TGCAGTGCTAGAGGACTAAACCCGGGACAGGGGATTGAGACCCAGTACTTC.